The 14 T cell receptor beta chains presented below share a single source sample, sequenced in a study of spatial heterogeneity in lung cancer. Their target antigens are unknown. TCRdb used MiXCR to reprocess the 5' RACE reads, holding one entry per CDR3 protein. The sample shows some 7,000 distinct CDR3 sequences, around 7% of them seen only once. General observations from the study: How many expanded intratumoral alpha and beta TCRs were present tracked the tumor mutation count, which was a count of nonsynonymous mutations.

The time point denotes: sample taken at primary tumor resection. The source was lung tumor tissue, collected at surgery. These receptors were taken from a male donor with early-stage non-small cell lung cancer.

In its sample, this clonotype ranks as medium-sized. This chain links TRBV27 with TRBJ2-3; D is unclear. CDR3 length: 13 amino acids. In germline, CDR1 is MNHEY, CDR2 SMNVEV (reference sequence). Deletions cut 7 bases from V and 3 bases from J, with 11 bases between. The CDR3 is CASKPLGTDTQYF. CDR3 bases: TGTGCCAGCAAACCCCTGGGGACAGATACGCAGTATTTT.

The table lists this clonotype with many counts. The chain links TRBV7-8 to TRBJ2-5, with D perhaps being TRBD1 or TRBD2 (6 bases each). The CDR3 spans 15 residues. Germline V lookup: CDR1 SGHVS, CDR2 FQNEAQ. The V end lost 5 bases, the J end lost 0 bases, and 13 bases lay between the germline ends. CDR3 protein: CASSPTRGDQETQYF. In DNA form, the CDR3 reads TGTGCCAGCAGCCCGACGAGGGGGGACCAAGAGACCCAGTACTTC.

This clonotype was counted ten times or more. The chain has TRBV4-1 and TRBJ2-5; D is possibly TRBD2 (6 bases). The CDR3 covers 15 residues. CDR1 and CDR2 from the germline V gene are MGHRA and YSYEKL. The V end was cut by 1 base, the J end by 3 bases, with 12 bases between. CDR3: CASSQAPGVKETQYF. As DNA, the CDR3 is TGCGCCAGCAGCCAAGCTCCGGGAGTCAAAGAGACCCAGTACTTC.

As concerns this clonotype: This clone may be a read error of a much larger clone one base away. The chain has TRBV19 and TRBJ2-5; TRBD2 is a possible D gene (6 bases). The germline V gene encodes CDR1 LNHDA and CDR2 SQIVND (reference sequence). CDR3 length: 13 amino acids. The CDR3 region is CVSSIGTAETQYF. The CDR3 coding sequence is TGTGTCAGTAGCATCGGGACTGCAGAGACCCAGTACTTC. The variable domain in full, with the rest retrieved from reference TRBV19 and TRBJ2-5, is DGGITQSPKYLFRKEGQNVTLSCEQNLNHDAMYWYRQDPGQGLRLIYYSQIVNDFQKGDIAEGYSVSREKKESFPLTVTSAQKNPTAFYLCVSSIGTAETQYFGPGTRLLVL.

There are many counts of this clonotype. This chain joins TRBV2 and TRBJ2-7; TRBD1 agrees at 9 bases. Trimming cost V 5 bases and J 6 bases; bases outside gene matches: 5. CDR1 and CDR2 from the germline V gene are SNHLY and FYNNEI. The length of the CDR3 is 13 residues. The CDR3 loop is CASSLTGGGEQYF. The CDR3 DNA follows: TGTGCCAGCAGTTTAACAGGGGGCGGCGAGCAGTACTTC.

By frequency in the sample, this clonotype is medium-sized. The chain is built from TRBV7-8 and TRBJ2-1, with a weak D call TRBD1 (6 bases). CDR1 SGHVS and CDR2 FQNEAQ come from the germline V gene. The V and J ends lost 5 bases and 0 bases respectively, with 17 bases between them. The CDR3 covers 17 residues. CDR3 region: CASSPGQPRSSYNEQFF. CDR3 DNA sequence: TGTGCCAGCAGCCCTGGACAGCCCCGGAGCTCCTACAATGAGCAGTTCTTC. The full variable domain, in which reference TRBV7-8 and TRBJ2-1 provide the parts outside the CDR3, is GAGVSQSPRYKVAKRGQDVALRCDPISGHVSLFWYQQALGQGPEFLTYFQNEAQLDKSGLPSDRFFAERPEGSVSTLKIQRTQQEDSAVYLCASSPGQPRSSYNEQFFGPGTRLTVL.

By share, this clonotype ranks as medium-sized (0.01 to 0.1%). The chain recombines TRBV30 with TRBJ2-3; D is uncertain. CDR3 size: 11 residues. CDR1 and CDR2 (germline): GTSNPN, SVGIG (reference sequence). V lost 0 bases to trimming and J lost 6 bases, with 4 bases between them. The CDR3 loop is CAWSVSDTQYF. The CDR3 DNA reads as TGTGCCTGGAGTGTAAGTGATACGCAGTATTTT.

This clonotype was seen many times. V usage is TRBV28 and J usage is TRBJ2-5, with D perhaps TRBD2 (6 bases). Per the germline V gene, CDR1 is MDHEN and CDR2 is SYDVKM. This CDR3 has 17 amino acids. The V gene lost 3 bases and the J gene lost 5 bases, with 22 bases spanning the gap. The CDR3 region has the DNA TGTGCCAGCAGTTTTATTAGCTTTCGAGGCCGGGGGGAGACCCAGTACTTC. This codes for CASSFISFRGRGETQYF.

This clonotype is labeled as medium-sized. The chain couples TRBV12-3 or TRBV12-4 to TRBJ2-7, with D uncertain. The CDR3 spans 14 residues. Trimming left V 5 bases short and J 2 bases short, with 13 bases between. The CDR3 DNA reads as TGTGCCAGCAGTCTCCACATGGTGCCCTACGAGCAGTACTTC. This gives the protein CASSLHMVPYEQYF.

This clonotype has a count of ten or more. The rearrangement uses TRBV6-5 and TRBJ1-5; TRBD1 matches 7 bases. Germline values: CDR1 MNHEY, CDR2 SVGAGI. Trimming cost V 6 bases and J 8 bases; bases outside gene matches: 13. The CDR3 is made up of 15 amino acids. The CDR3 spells CASSPTGRSRKPQHF. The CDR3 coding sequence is TGTGCCAGCAGCCCGACAGGGAGGTCTCGCAAGCCCCAGCATTTT.

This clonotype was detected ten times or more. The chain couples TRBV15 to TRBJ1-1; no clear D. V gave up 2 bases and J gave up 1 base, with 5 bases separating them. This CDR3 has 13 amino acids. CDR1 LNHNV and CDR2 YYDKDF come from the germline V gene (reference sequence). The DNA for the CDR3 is TGTGCCACCAGCAGACGGCAGAACACTGAAGCTTTCTTT. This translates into CATSRRQNTEAFF.

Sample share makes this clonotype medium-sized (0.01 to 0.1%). The CDR3 coding sequence is TGCAGTGCTAGGGATACCGGGACAGGGGGCTCTAAATTGAATTCACCCCTCCACTTT. Its translation is CSARDTGTGGSKLNSPLHF. This rearrangement joins TRBV20-1 to TRBJ1-6; 12 bases match TRBD1. Germline values: CDR1 DFQATT, CDR2 SNEGSKA (reference sequence). This CDR3 comprises 19 residues. V lost 3 bases to trimming and J lost 7 bases; unmatched junction nucleotides: 16.

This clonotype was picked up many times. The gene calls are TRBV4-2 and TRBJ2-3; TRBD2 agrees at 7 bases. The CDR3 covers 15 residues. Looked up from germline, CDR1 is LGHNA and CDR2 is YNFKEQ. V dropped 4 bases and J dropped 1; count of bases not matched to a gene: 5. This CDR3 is CASSRWGRGTDTQYF. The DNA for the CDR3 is TGTGCCAGCAGCCGCTGGGGGAGGGGCACAGATACGCAGTATTTT.

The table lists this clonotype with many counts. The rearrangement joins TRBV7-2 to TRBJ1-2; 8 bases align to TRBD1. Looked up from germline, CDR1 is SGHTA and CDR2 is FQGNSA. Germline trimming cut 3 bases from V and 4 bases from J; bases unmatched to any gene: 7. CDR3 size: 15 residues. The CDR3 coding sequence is TGTGCCAGCAGCTTCGGCATTGGACAGGGCTATGGCTACACCTTC. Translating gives CASSFGIGQGYGYTF.